The 15 T cell receptor beta chains reported below all come from one sample, sequenced in a study of blood T cell repertoires in COVID-19. Sequencing used immunoSEQ multiplex PCR; TCRdb keeps in-frame clones, though not all of them. In the table there are about 230,000 clones, roughly 76% of which are singletons. The sequenced sample consisted of peripheral blood. These receptors originate from an elderly woman with COVID-19, enrolled during active disease.

CDR3 sequence (DNA): TGTGCCAGCAGCAGGGACTCCGGTTCAGGTGAAGCTTTCTTT. Residues: CASSRDSGSGEAFF. The chain employs TRBV7-3 and TRBJ1-1; perhaps TRBD1 as D (5 bases). The ends were cut back, 5 bases at V and 7 bases at J, with 17 bases in the middle. The CDR3 is made up of 14 amino acids. Germline V gene lookup returns CDR1 SGHTA and CDR2 FQGTGA.

This chain uses TRBV6-4 with TRBJ1-1, with a tentative D call TRBD1 (6 bases). Trimming removed 7 bases from V and 1 base from J, with 13 bases in between. The CDR3 extends over 14 amino acids. The germline V gene encodes CDR1 MRHNA and CDR2 SNTAGT. CDR3 DNA sequence: TGTGCCAGCAAAGCGACAGGCGCGAACACTGAAGCTTTCTTT. Its translation: CASKATGANTEAFF.

The chain links TRBV7-3 to TRBJ1-1, with no clear D. The germline V and J ends were trimmed by 3 bases and 0 bases, with 11 bases remaining between them. CDR3 size: 15 residues. CDR1 and CDR2 from the germline V gene are SGHTA and FQGTGA. The CDR3: CASSLEGNMNTEAFF. CDR3 bases: TGTGCCAGCAGCTTGGAGGGCAACATGAACACTGAAGCTTTCTTT.

Only one count was recorded for this clone. The gene calls are TRBV6-2 or TRBV6-3 and TRBJ2-1, with 10 nucleotides matching TRBD2. The CDR3 runs 18 residues. The V segment lost 0 bases and the J segment 6 bases; nucleotides outside the gene matches: 11. Per the germline V gene, CDR1 is MNHEY and CDR2 is SVGEGT. The CDR3 DNA reads TGTGCCAGCAGTTACTCGATGGCTAGCGGGAGTTTTGGCAATGAGCAGTTCTTC. As protein: CASSYSMASGSFGNEQFF.

This sequence joins TRBV7-3 and TRBJ1-1; D might be TRBD1 (6 bases). The CDR3 is 15 amino acids. Germline V gives CDR1 SGHTA, CDR2 FQGTGA. The V and J ends lost 3 bases and 8 bases respectively, with 19 bases between them. The CDR3 protein is CASSLSPGTGYEAFF. As DNA, the CDR3 is TGTGCCAGCAGCTTGAGTCCGGGTACAGGGTACGAAGCTTTCTTT.

J is TRBJ1-1 and V is TRBV19, with TRBD1 matching 11 bases. The CDR3 is made up of 16 amino acids. The germline V gene has CDR1 LNHDA and CDR2 SQIVND (reference sequence). The junction had 15 bases not matched to a gene; V was cut back by 5 bases and J by 10 bases. The CDR3 nucleotides are TGTGCCAGTAGTCCTCAGTTGTCCGGGACAGGGGGTCTAGCTTTCTTT. Its translation is CASSPQLSGTGGLAFF.

The J gene is TRBJ1-1, the V gene TRBV5-1; D not resolved. The CDR3 contains 16 residues. Germline CDR1 and CDR2: SGHRS and YFSETQ. V was shortened by 0 bases and J by 4 bases, with 16 bases between the two germline ends. This CDR3 reads CASSLAVPGGSTEAFF. CDR3 coding DNA: TGCGCCAGCAGCTTGGCCGTTCCCGGCGGGAGCACTGAAGCTTTCTTT.

The chain uses TRBV5-4 and TRBJ2-7, with TRBD1 identical over 9 bases. The CDR3 is made up of 15 amino acids. The V gene's germline CDR1 is SGHNT and CDR2 YYREEE (reference sequence). V gave up 0 bases and J gave up 1 base; unmatched junction bases: 2. For the CDR3, the DNA is TGTGCCAGCAGCTTGGGGGGGACAGGGTCCTACGAGCAGTACTTC. Amino acids: CASSLGGTGSYEQYF.

The rearrangement links TRBV10-3 to TRBJ1-6, with 9 bases fitting TRBD1. CDR3 length: 16 residues. Germline V gives CDR1 ENHRY, CDR2 SYGVKD. J gave up 4 bases and V 5 bases, and 6 bases lay outside the gene matches. CDR3 coding DNA: TGTGCCATCAGTTCCCCGGACAGGGGATATAATTCACCCCTCCACTTT. Its translation is CAISSPDRGYNSPLHF.

This rearrangement joins TRBV27 to TRBJ2-3; 8 nucleotides agree with TRBD2. The CDR3 runs to 16 residues. CDR1 is MNHEY and CDR2 is SMNVEV in the germline V gene (reference sequence). V lost 6 bases and J lost 0; bases outside the gene matches: 8. The CDR3: CASSPGLGTSTDTQYF. CDR3 sequence (DNA): TGTGCCAGCAGCCCGGGACTAGGAACTAGCACAGATACGCAGTATTTT.

The chain recombines TRBV4-1 with TRBJ1-3; 10 nucleotides agree with TRBD1. The CDR3 length is 18 residues. In germline, CDR1 is MGHRA, CDR2 YSYEKL. After removal of 6 bases from V and 5 bases from J, the junction contained 16 bases not matched to a gene. CDR3 protein: CASRDRDRGGIRRNTIYF. In DNA, the CDR3 is TGCGCCAGCAGGGACCGGGACAGGGGAGGTATCCGGAGAAACACCATATATTTT.

This rearrangement joins TRBV29-1 to TRBJ2-7; TRBD1 agrees at 8 bases. CDR1 is SQVTM and CDR2 is ANQGSEA in the germline V gene. Unmatched junction bases numbered 4, after V lost 4 bases and J lost 2 bases. CDR3 length equals 13 residues. The CDR3 region is CSVARGQAYEQYF. The CDR3 DNA follows: TGCAGCGTTGCAAGGGGACAGGCCTACGAGCAGTACTTC.

The rearrangement joins TRBV7-2 to TRBJ1-6; D call uncertain. The V gene lost 1 base and the J gene lost 7 bases, with 8 bases spanning the gap. The CDR3 contains 14 residues. Per germline, CDR1 SGHTA and CDR2 FQGNSA. The DNA for the CDR3 is TGTGCCAGCAGCTTAGAGTCGAGGAATTCACCCCTCCACTTT. Protein: CASSLESRNSPLHF.

The V call is TRBV5-1, the J call TRBJ1-1; 10 nucleotides match TRBD1. Germline assignment: CDR1 SGHRS and CDR2 YFSETQ. V was clipped by 3 bases and J by 5 bases; unmatched bases: 4. This CDR3 has 14 residues. CDR3 DNA sequence: TGCGCCAGCAGCTACGACAGGGGGCGTACTGAAGCTTTCTTT. The encoded protein is CASSYDRGRTEAFF. Variable domain in full (rest from reference TRBV5-1 and TRBJ1-1): KAGVTQTPRYLIKTRGQQVTLSCSPISGHRSVSWYQQTPGQGLQFLFEYFSETQRNKGNFPGRFSGRQFSNSRSEMNVSTLELGDSALYLCASSYDRGRTEAFFGQGTRLTVV.

The rearrangement links TRBV28 to TRBJ1-5, with 9 bases matching TRBD1. Unmatched junction bases numbered 7, after V lost 6 bases and J lost 4 bases. The length of the CDR3 is 15 residues. Germline CDR1 MDHEN, CDR2 SYDVKM. The CDR3 DNA follows: TGTGCCAGCAGGCAGCGGGACAGGGTAAATCAGCCCCAGCATTTT. Encoded protein: CASRQRDRVNQPQHF.